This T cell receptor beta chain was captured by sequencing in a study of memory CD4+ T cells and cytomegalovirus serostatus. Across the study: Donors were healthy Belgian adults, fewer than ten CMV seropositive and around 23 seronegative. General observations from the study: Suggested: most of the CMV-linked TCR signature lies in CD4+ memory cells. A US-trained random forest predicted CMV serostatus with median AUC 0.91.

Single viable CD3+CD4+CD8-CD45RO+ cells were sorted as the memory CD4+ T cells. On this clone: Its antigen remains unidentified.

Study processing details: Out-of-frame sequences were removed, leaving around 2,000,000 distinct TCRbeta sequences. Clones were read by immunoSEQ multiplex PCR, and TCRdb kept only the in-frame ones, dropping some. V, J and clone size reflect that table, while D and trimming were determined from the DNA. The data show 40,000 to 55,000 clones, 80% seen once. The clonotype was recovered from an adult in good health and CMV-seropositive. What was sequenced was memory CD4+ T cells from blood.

The CDR3 reads CASSLNPGTSGSSSYNEQFF. CDR3 nucleotide sequence: TGTGCCAGCAGTCTCAACCCCGGGACTAGCGGGAGCTCCTCCTACAATGAGCAGTTCTTC. The chain has TRBV28 and TRBJ2-1; TRBD2 agrees at 14 bases. Germline assignment: CDR1 MDHEN and CDR2 SYDVKM. With V trimmed by 5 bases and J by 0 bases, 12 bases remained unmatched. The CDR3 is 20 residues long.